This T cell receptor beta chain derives from a study of regulatory T cells in long-lasting Graves disease. Study-level results: Shared public clonotypes totalled fewer than 3,000 in persistent patients, compared with roughly 970 in new patients. The sample size was small, and this may have reduced accuracy.

Time point reported: newly diagnosed GD, antithyroid drugs for less than 3 months. Extracted RNA from PBMCs served as the source of the TCR library. CDR3-region Arm-PCR and iRepertoire HTBI primers produced the TCR beta libraries. TCRdb fed the multiplex PCR reads into MiXCR, producing one record per CDR3 protein. The repertoire holds over 500,000 distinct CDR3 sequences, with around 17% as singletons. This clonotype was detected ten times or more. What it binds is not known. V shed 7 bases and J shed 5 bases, with 18 bases lying between them. Germline V gene lookup returns CDR1 MNHNS and CDR2 SASEGT. The CDR3 extends over 15 amino acids. This same sample was also taken into another study, of T cells in Graves' hyperthyroidism and ophthalmopathy. As that study records: With a duration under 2 months, the hyperthyroidism was newly diagnosed in patients aged 18 to 65. Using the HTBI primer set, a first-round RT-PCR was run on the TCR CDR3.

The material sequenced was peripheral blood mononuclear cells (PBMCs), taken at new diagnosis, from a patient treated with antithyroid drugs. This chain joins TRBV6-1 and TRBJ1-5, with D maybe TRBD1 (6 bases). This receptor was taken from a woman between 25 and 40 years old with Graves disease. This CDR3 reads CASNRRTDIDQPQHF. For the CDR3, the DNA is TGTGCCAGCAACCGAAGGACAGACATTGATCAGCCCCAGCATTTT.